The 8 T cell receptor beta chains below were found in one sample sequenced in a study of Graves' ophthalmopathy and Graves' hyperthyroidism. TCR beta CDR3 amplification used RNA transcripts. First-round RT-PCR employed HTBI primers, with a second-round multiplex PCR after it. TCRdb processed the multiplex PCR reads anew with MiXCR; each CDR3 protein has one entry. The sample shows over 200,000 distinct CDR3 sequences, roughly 27% of them seen only once. The sample comprised peripheral blood. The receptors here all came from a man aged 50-59 years with Graves' ophthalmopathy.

The rearrangement uses TRBV6-1 and TRBJ1-1, with D maybe TRBD1 (6 bases). Germline CDR1 is MNHNS and CDR2 is SASEGT. Trimming left V 5 bases short and J 8 bases short, with 18 bases between. The CDR3 totals 14 residues. CDR3 bases: TGTGCCAGCAGTAAGAGGGACACCCGTAGGGAAGCTTTCTTT. This encodes CASSKRDTRREAFF.

This clonotype was observed at least ten times. The CDR3 sequence is CASSQLQGTNTEAFF. The CDR3 DNA sequence: TGCGCCAGCAGCCAACTACAGGGGACGAACACTGAAGCTTTCTTT. The genes are TRBV4-3 and TRBJ1-1, with 7 nucleotides matching TRBD1. The V gene end was trimmed by 2 bases and the J gene end by 1 base; junction bases not matched to a gene: 4. The CDR3 is 15 amino acids. Germline CDR1 and CDR2: LGHNA and YSLEER.

The J gene is TRBJ1-2, the V gene TRBV27; 8 bases fit TRBD1. With 4 bases clipped from V and 5 bases from J, the junction kept 6 bases outside the gene matches. This CDR3 has 14 amino acids. CDR1 is MNHEY and CDR2 is SMNVEV in the germline V gene (reference sequence). Written as DNA, the CDR3 is TGTGCCAGCAGTTGGGCCAGGGGGCGATATGGCTACACCTTC. Translated: CASSWARGRYGYTF.

The table lists this clonotype with many counts. V usage is TRBV11-1 and J usage is TRBJ1-1, with TRBD1 matching over 8 bases. The CDR3 totals 17 residues. Germline values: CDR1 SGHAT, CDR2 FQDESV (reference sequence). V shed 5 bases and J 4 bases; nucleotides not matched to a gene: 15. The CDR3 spells CASSIIGRNRGVTEAFF. The CDR3 DNA sequence: TGTGCCAGCAGCATAATCGGTCGGAACAGGGGGGTCACTGAAGCTTTCTTT.

This clonotype came up many times. This chain joins TRBV3-1 and TRBJ2-7, with D perhaps TRBD2 (5 bases). Germline-derived CDR1 and CDR2 are LGHDT and YNNKEL (reference sequence). V was trimmed by 4 bases and J by 2 bases, leaving 9 bases between them. The CDR3 is 13 residues long. CDR3 region: CASSPTTTYEQYF. The CDR3 nucleotides are TGTGCCAGCAGCCCGACTACCACCTACGAGCAGTACTTC.

This clonotype was observed at least ten times. The chain joins TRBV4-1 to TRBJ2-7; unclear D gene. Trimming cost V 0 bases and J 2 bases, with 5 bases left between them. Germline CDR1 and CDR2: MGHRA and YSYEKL. The CDR3 has 13 amino acids. CDR3 sequence reads: CASSQDPTYEQYF. The DNA of the CDR3 is TGCGCCAGCAGCCAAGACCCAACCTACGAGCAGTACTTC.

This clonotype was recorded at least ten times. This chain links TRBV7-3 with TRBJ1-2, with 7 bases matching TRBD1. This CDR3 spans 13 amino acids. Germline CDR1 is SGHTA and CDR2 is FQGTGA. V lost 5 bases, J lost 6 bases, and 6 bases stayed unmatched. This chain's CDR3 is CASSVQGRDGYTF. CDR3 sequence (DNA): TGTGCCAGCAGCGTACAGGGGCGGGATGGCTACACCTTC.

This chain uses TRBV11-2 with TRBJ1-3, with D hard to call. Trimming removed 5 bases from V and 0 bases from J, with 11 bases in between. The CDR3 is made up of 15 amino acids. CDR1 is SGHAT and CDR2 is FQNNGV in the germline V gene. CDR3 amino acids: CASSLDTYSGNTIYF. Here the CDR3 DNA reads TGTGCCAGCAGCCTTGACACCTACTCTGGAAACACCATATATTTT.